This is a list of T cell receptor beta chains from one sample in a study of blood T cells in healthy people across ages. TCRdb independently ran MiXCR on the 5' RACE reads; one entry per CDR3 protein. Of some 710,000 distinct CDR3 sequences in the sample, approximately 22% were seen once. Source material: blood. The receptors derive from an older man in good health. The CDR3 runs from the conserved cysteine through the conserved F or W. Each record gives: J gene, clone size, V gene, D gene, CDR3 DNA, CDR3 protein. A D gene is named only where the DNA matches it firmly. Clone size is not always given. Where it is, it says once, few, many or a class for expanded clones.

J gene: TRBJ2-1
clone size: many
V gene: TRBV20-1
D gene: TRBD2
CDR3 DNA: TGCAGTGCTAGAGATTTGGCCGGGACTAGCGGCTACAATGAGCAGTTCTTC
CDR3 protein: CSARDLAGTSGYNEQFF

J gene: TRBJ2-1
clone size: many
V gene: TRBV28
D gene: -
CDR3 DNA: TGTGCCAGCAGTTTATCGGCAGGTGGGGGTGAGCAGTTCTTC
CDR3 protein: CASSLSAGGGEQFF

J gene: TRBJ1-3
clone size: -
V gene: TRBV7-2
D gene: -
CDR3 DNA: TGTGCCAGCAGCTTAGGACAGAGCTCCGGAAACACCACATATTTT
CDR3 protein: CASSLGQSSGNTTYF

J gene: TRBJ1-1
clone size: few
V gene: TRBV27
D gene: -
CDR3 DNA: TGTGCCAGCAGTCCGCACAGGGAGAACACTGAAGCTTTCTTT
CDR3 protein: CASSPHRENTEAFF

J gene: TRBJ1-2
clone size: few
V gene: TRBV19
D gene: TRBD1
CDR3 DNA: TGTGCCAGTAGTTTACAGTCCACAGGGGGCGGCGGCTATGGCTACACCTTC
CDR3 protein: CASSLQSTGGGGYGYTF

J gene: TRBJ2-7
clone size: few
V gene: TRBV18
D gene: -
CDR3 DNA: TGTGCCAGCTCACCCGACCGGGTTGCCTACGAGCAGTACTTC
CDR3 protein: CASSPDRVAYEQYF

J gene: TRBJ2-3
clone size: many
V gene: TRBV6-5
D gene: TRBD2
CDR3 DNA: TGTGCCAGCAGTCGAACTAGCGGGGGGGCCTTCGGATATACGCAGTATTTT
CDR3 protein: CASSRTSGGAFGYTQYF

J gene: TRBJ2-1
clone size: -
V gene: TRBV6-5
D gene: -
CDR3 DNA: TGTGCCAGCAGCCCGGCCGGTCTCAATGAGCAGTTCTTC
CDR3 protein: CASSPAGLNEQFF

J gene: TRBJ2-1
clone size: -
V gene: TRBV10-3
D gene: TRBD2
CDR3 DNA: TGTGCCATCAGTGAGTCGTCTAGCGGGGGGATTGAGCAGTTCTTC
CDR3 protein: CAISESSSGGIEQFF

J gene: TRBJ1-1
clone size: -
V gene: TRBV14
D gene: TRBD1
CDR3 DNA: TGTGCCAGCAGCCGAGACCCGGACAGGGGAGAAGCTGAAGCTTTCTTT
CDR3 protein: CASSRDPDRGEAEAFF

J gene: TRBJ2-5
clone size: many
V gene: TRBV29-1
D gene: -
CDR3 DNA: TGCAGCGTGCCACAAGGGATACAAGAGACCCAGTACTTC
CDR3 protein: CSVPQGIQETQYF

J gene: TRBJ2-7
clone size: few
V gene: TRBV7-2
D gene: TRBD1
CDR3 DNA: TGTGCCAGCAGCTTAGCTGGCACAGGGGGCGCCTACGAGCAGTACTTC
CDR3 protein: CASSLAGTGGAYEQYF

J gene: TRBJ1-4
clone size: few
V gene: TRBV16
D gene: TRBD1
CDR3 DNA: TGTGCCAGCAGCCACCAACAGGGGCCCGCTAATGAAAAACTGTTTTTT
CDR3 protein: CASSHQQGPANEKLFF

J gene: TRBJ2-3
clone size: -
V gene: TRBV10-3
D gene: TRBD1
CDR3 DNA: TGTGCCGCCCGGGACAGGGATACGACAGATACGCAGTATTTT
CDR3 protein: CAARDRDTTDTQYF

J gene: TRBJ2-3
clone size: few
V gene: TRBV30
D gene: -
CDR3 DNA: TGTGCCTGGAGTGTGGCAGGATTAACAGATACGCAGTATTTT
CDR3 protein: CAWSVAGLTDTQYF

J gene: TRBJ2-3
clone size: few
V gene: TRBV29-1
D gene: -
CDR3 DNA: TGCAGCGTGGCCCGCACAGATACGCAGTATTTT
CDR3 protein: CSVARTDTQYF

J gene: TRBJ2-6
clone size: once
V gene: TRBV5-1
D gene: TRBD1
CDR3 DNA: TGCGCCAGCAGCTTGGAAGGCAGGGGGCTCTCTGGGGCCAACGTCCTGACTTTC
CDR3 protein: CASSLEGRGLSGANVLTF

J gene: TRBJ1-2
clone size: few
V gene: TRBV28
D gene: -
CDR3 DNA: TGTGCCAGCACCTCAGGAGGGATAAAGCATGGCTACACCTTC
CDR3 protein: CASTSGGIKHGYTF

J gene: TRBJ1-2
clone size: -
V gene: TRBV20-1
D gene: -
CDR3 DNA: TGCAGTGCTAGGGACAGATTCTATGGCTACACCTTC
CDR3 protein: CSARDRFYGYTF

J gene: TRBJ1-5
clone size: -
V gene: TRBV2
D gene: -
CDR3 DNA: TGTGCCAGCAGTGATGGGCAAGGGAATCAGCCCCAGCATTTT
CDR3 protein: CASSDGQGNQPQHF

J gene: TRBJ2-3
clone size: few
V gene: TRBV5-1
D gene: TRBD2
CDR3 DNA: TGCGCCAGCAGTTTCGGTAGCGGGGGACAGGATACGCAGTATTTT
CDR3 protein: CASSFGSGGQDTQYF

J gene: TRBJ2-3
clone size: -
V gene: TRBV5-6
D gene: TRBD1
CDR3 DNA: TGTGCCAGCAGCTTGGTCGCAGGGGCGAAGGGGGCCGGTTTCCCAAGTACGCAGTATTTT
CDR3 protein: CASSLVAGAKGAGFPSTQYF

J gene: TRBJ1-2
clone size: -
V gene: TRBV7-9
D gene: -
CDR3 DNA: TGTGCCAGCAGCTTACGCCAACAGGGTGGGCCTAATGGCTACACCTTC
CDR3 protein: CASSLRQQGGPNGYTF

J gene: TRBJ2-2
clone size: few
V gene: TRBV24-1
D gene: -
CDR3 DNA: TGTGCCACCAGCCCAGGGCTTACCGGGGAGCTGTTTTTT
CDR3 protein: CATSPGLTGELFF

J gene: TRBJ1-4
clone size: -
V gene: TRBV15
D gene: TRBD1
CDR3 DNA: TGTGCCACCCAAGACCCAACAGGGGTGGGTGAAAAACTGTTTTTT
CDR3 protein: CATQDPTGVGEKLFF

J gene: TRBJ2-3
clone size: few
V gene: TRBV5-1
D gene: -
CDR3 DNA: TGCGCCAGCAGCCTGGCCCCTATCGGTGGAGATACGCAGTATTTT
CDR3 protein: CASSLAPIGGDTQYF

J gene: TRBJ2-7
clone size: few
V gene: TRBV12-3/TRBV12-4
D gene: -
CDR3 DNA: TGTGCCAGCAGTCGCACCGACAACAGGGTCCACGAGCAGTACTTC
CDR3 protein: CASSRTDNRVHEQYF

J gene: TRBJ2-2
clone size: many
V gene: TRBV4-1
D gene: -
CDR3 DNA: TGCGCCAGCAGCCAAGAGGAGTACGGGGAGCTGTTTTTT
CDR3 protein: CASSQEEYGELFF

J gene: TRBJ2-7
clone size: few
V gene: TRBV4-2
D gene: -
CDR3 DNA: TGTGCCAGCAGCCAAGCGGGAGCAGGGACCTACGAGCAGTACTTC
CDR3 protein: CASSQAGAGTYEQYF

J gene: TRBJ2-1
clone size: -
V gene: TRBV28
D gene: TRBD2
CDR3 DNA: TGTGCCAGCAGTTTGGGAGGGACCCTCTCCTACAATGAGCAGTTCTTC
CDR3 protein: CASSLGGTLSYNEQFF

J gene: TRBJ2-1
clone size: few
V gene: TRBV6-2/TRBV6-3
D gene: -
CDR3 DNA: TGTGCCAGCAGCGACATACAAAGGACTGGAGAGAGGACTGTCGCTGAGCAGTTCTTC
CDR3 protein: CASSDIQRTGERTVAEQFF

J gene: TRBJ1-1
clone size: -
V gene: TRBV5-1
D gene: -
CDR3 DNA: TGCGCCAGCAGCTTGGCAAACCGGAACACTGAAGCTTTCTTT
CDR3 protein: CASSLANRNTEAFF

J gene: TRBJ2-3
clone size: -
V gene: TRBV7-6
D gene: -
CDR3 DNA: TGTGCCAGCAGCTCGCAGGGTGACGCAGATACGCAGTATTTT
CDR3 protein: CASSSQGDADTQYF

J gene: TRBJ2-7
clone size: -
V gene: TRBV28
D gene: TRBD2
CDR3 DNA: TGTGCCAGTAGTTCCCCGGGGAGCGGGGGGACCTACGAGCAGTACTTC
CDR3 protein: CASSSPGSGGTYEQYF

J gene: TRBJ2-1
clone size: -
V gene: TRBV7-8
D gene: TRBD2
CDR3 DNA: TGTGCCAGCAGCTTACTTATGGTAGCGGGGGGAAATGAGCAGTTCTTC
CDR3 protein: CASSLLMVAGGNEQFF

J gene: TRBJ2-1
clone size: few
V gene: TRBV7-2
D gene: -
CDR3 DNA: TGTGCCAGCAGCCAAGGGTGGTTGGTGGGCAATGAGCAGTTCTTC
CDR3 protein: CASSQGWLVGNEQFF

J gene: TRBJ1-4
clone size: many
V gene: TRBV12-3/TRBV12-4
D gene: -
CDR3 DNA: TGTGCCAGCAGCTTCAGTGCAACTAATGAAAAACTGTTTTTT
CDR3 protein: CASSFSATNEKLFF

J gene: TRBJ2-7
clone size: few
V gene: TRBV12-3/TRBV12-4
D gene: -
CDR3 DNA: TGTGCCAGCACTCCCTCCCCAGGCAGGGGGAGGGAGCAGTACTTC
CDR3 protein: CASTPSPGRGREQYF

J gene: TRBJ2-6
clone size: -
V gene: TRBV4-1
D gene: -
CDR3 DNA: TGCGCCAGCAGTCTGAGGGTGTTCGGGGCCAACGTCCTGACTTTC
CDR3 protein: CASSLRVFGANVLTF

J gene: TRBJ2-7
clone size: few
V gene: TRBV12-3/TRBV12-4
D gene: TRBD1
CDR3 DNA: TGTGCCAGCAGCCTGGGGACAGGTTTGTCCGAGCAGTACTTC
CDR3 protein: CASSLGTGLSEQYF

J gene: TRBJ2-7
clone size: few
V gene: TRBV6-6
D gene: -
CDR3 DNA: TGTGCCAGCAGCCACAACAGGGAACCTTACGAGCAGTACTTC
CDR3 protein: CASSHNREPYEQYF

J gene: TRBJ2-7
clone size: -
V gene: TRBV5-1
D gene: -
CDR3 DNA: TGCGCCAGCAGCTTGGTTTGGGGGACCGCTACGATGCAGTACTTC
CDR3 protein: CASSLVWGTATMQYF

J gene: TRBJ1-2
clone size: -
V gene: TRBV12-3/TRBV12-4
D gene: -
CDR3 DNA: TGTGCCAGCAGTTTTGAGTGGAGTGAGGGCTACACCTTC
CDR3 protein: CASSFEWSEGYTF

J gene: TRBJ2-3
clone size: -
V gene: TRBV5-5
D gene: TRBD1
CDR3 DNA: TGTGCCAGCAGTAACGGGGACAGGACAACGCAGTATTTT
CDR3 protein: CASSNGDRTTQYF

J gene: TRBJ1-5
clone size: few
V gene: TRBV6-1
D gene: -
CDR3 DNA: TGTGCCAGCAGTGAATCGGGGGGCGCGCAGCCCCAGCATTTT
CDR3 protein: CASSESGGAQPQHF

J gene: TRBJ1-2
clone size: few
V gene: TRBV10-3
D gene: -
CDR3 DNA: TGTGCCATCAGTGCAGGGGACAATGGCTACACCTTC
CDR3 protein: CAISAGDNGYTF

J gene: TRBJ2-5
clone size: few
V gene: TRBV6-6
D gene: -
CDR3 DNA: TGTGCCAGCAGACCCAGGGGAGAGACCCAGTACTTC
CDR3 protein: CASRPRGETQYF

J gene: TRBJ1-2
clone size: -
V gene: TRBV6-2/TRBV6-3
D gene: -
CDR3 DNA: TGTGCCAGCAGTTACTTGTGGTATGGGTCTCGGTCGAGTGGCTACACCTTC
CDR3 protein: CASSYLWYGSRSSGYTF

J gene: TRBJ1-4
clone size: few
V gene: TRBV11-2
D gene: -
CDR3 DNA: TGTGCCAGCAGCTTTGTGGGGATTGAAAAACTGTTTTTT
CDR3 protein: CASSFVGIEKLFF

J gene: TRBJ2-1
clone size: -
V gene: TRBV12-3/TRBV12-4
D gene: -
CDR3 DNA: TGTGCCAGCCGGTACAGCACAATCTCCCCGTTCTTC
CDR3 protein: CASRYSTISPFF

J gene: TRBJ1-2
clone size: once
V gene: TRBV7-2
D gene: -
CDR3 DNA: TGTGCCAGCAGCTTGGCCATTAACTATGGCTACACCTTC
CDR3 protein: CASSLAINYGYTF

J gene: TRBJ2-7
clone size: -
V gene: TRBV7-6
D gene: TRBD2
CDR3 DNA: TGTGCCAGTCCCTTGATGACTAGCGGCTACGAGCAGTACTTC
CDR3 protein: CASPLMTSGYEQYF

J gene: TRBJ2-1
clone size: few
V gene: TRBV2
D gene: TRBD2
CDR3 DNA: TGTGCCAGCGCCGCCGGGACTATAAACTACAATGAGCAGTTCTTC
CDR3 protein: CASAAGTINYNEQFF

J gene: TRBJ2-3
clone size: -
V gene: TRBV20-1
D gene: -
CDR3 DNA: TGCAGTGCTCCGGACGAGGATACGCAGTATTTT
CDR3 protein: CSAPDEDTQYF

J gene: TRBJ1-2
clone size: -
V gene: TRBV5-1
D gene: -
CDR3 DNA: TGCGCCAGCAGCTCTGAACCGGGAAACTTGGGGGGCTACACCTTC
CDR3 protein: CASSSEPGNLGGYTF